Described below is a single T cell receptor (beta chain) sequence and its context. Its antigen is not known. This sample stems from a study of T cells in Graves' hyperthyroidism and ophthalmopathy. Regions amplified from RNA transcripts were the TCR beta CDR3 regions. The HTBI primer set drove a first-round RT-PCR of the TCR CDR3. TCRdb recomputed calls from the multiplex PCR reads with MiXCR, one row per CDR3 protein. Found here are 380,000 or so distinct CDR3 sequences, approximately 15% of them singletons; the top ten hold about 26%. This CDR3 is built from 17 residues. With 1 base removed from V and 7 bases from J, the gap between germline ends came to 19 bases. Looked up from germline, CDR1 is SGHAT and CDR2 is FQNNGV. Exclusion criteria comprised uncontrolled infection, other autoimmune disease, pregnancy or lactation. The PBMCs were sourced from fresh peripheral blood (about 9.7 ml). Study-level points and caveats: Stable hyperthyroidism and ophthalmopathy were separated using 13 V-J signatures. Blood also showed most of the thyroid clonotypes that were expanded above 0.001.

Material: blood. The TCR sequence derives from a woman aged 25 to 39 with Graves' hyperthyroidism. The V and J genes are TRBV11-2 and TRBJ2-2; D is possibly TRBD1 or TRBD2 (6 bases each). The CDR3 region is CASSLGLPGALHGELFF. Here the CDR3 DNA reads TGTGCCAGCAGCTTAGGATTACCGGGGGCGCTTCACGGGGAGCTGTTTTTT. The full variable domain, completed using reference TRBV11-2 and TRBJ2-2, is EAGVAQSPRYKIIEKRQSVAFWCNPISGHATLYWYQQILGQGPKLLIQFQNNGVVDDSQLPKDRFSAERLKGVDSTLKIQPAKLEDSAVYLCASSLGLPGALHGELFFGEGSRLTVL.